The source of this T cell receptor beta chain is a study of blood T cells in healthy people across ages (dated by TCRdb to about 2015). In terms of the full investigation: In model experiments, roughly one uniquely barcoded TCR beta cDNA molecule per two T cells was captured by template switching. Using the same blood draw, the study looked at two additional independent replicas of 1 million unique cDNA reads for two donors, one aged 18 to 30 and the other aged 80 or older. Four age groups were formed from the donors: young (average approximately 17 years), middle-aged (approximately 40), aged (more than 55) and long-lived (82). To avoid experimental bias, donors of different ages were spread randomly across the sequencing lanes. Age-related changes in TCR beta repertoire diversity were measured in the study by deep sequencing normalized with unique cDNA molecular identifiers. Points the paper makes about the study in general: Observed TCR beta diversity per million T cells fell roughly linearly with age, and a significant reduction was already apparent by age around 40. Conclusive comparison of naive and antigen-experienced compartments was prevented by the profiling of bulk unsorted PBMCs. Estimates of total diversity based on one million sequenced T cells were considered lower bounds and underestimates. Because donor CMV infection status was unknown, age-related changes in expanded clonotypes were potentially confounded. The long-lived group showed more naive CD4+ T cells, fewer expanded clones and increased TCR diversity than the aged group, suggesting age selection. There was a strong correlation between observed TCR beta diversity and the percentage of naive T cells measured by flow cytometry.

To prepare the library, 5' RACE was applied. The sequencing machine was an Illumina HiSeq 2500. The second PCR ran for about 6 to 12 cycles and used a J-beta primer mix along with a sample-barcoded 5' primer. Each TCR beta cDNA molecule received a unique molecular identifier from a template-switch 5' adaptor carrying 12 random nucleotides. At least 3 million CDR3-containing paired-end reads were obtained from each sample. All of the RNA was converted into first-strand cDNA using the Mint cDNA synthesis kit, with a TRBC-specific oligonucleotide serving as the primer. Following uracil-DNA glycosylase treatment, a first 18-cycle PCR with universal primers M1SS and BC2_uni_R was performed on all cDNA. Processing in the source paper ran as follows. Each sample was normalized by randomly selecting 1 million high-quality reads, each carrying a distinct molecular identifier. Instead of being binned into consensus sequences, reads that shared molecular identifiers were thrown out. MiTCR, set to a Q25 quality threshold and the strictest error-elimination algorithm, was used for CDR3 identification, clonotype clustering and error correction. A nonparametric unseen species model using Euler transformation provided a lower-bound estimate of total TCR beta diversity. TCRdb trimmed the raw reads at Q25, called clones with MiXCR and kept productive beta chains. Each CDR3 protein appears once, grouped with its most common genes and DNA. The V and J calls and clone size come from TCRdb's table, not from the authors' own analysis. The sample records about 640,000 distinct CDR3 sequences, around two fifths of which are singletons. Together, the top ten hold approximately 29% of the sample.

Notes on this clonotype: The clone's antigen remains unknown. No base-level quality is on record; no much larger clone is a single base apart.

The donors were 40 or so Caucasian individuals from Russia, aged roughly 6 to 100 years, who were systemically healthy. Each donor gave approximately 10 milliliters of peripheral blood, collected into EDTA-treated Vacutainer tubes. Ficoll-Paque density-gradient centrifugation was used to isolate PBMCs, with at least 7 million per sample. Trizol reagent was used to extract total RNA from the PBMCs, yielding at least 6 micrograms per sample. The percentages of naive CD45RAhigh/CD27high T cells were determined by flow cytometry on a PBMC aliquot from every donor. There are 18 amino acids in the CDR3, from cysteine to phenylalanine inclusive. Of the read, only the CDR3 DNA is kept; its 54 bases are in frame from base 1. According to the germline V gene, CDR1 reads SQVTM and CDR2 reads ANQGSEA.

Sequencing was done on a sample of blood. This clonotype originated in an elderly man in good health. Recombination joined TRBV29-1 with TRBJ2-4; 8 bases in the junction line up with TRBD1. The DNA end is a closer match to TRBJ2-5, so the J assignment may be wrong. CDR3 protein: CSVEFYERTGLLQETQYF. The nucleotide sequence reads as follows: TGCAGCGTTGAATTCTATGAACGGACAGGGCTCCTCCAAGAGACCCAGTACTTC.